The table lists the clone carrying this TCR beta chain with a few counts. TCRdb analysed the RT-PCR reads with MiXCR anew, one entry per CDR3 protein. Here the sample spans over 450,000 distinct CDR3 sequences, 10% to 15% being singletons. The data were obtained in a study of response to subunit inactivated influenza vaccine. V was trimmed by 5 bases and J by 1 base, leaving 9 bases between them. Looked up from germline, CDR1 is MNHEY and CDR2 is SVGEGT. The CDR3 loop spans 14 amino acids. The material was PBMCs from blood, obtained about 6 weeks after vaccination. This TCR was recovered from a man aged 45-60 years who received an inactivated influenza vaccine. This chain links TRBV6-2 or TRBV6-3 with TRBJ1-5; D is undetermined. In nucleotides, the CDR3 is TGTGCCAGCAGTCAACTTCCCAGCAATCAGCCCCAGCATTTT. Encoded protein: CASSQLPSNQPQHF.